The 17 T cell receptor beta chains reported below all come from one sample, sequenced in a study of OX40 agonist ivuxolimab in advanced cancers. Profiled with immunoSEQ multiplex PCR; TCRdb holds only in-frame clones, not every one. The sample contains tens of thousands of clones, about nine tenths of which appear only once. The material was CD4+ or CD8+ T cells sorted from blood, obtained in a trial of the OX40 agonist ivuxolimab. These TCRs come from an adult with an advanced solid tumor such as melanoma, head and neck, liver or kidney cancer.

The J gene is TRBJ2-2, the V gene TRBV5-1, with 10 bases that match TRBD2. Germline CDR1 reads SGHRS; CDR2 reads YFSETQ. The CDR3 contains 15 residues. Germline trimming cut 4 bases from V and 2 bases from J; bases unmatched to any gene: 2. The CDR3 spells CASSRLAGNTGELFF. In DNA form, the CDR3 reads TGCGCCAGCAGCCGACTAGCGGGTAACACCGGGGAGCTGTTTTTT.

In this sample, this clone turned up a few times. V is TRBV20-1 and J is TRBJ2-5, with no clear D. Germline-derived CDR1 and CDR2 are DFQATT and SNEGSKA (reference sequence). The CDR3 runs 10 residues. V was trimmed by 6 bases and J by 5 bases, leaving 7 bases between them. The CDR3 DNA follows: TGCAGTGCGCCGAGGGAGACCCAGTACTTC. Amino acid sequence: CSAPRETQYF.

The chain couples TRBV14 to TRBJ1-5, with 7 bases that match TRBD1. V dropped 5 bases and J dropped 0; count of bases not matched to a gene: 7. Germline assignment: CDR1 SGHDN and CDR2 FVKESK. This CDR3 comprises 16 residues. The CDR3 protein is CASSVQGGYSNQPQHF. CDR3 nucleotide sequence: TGTGCCAGCAGCGTCCAGGGGGGTTATAGCAATCAGCCCCAGCATTTT.

The chain employs TRBV28 and TRBJ1-5, with D maybe TRBD1 (5 bases). This CDR3 comprises 13 residues. Trimming pared 6 bases from V and 4 bases from J, leaving 10 bases between. Per the germline V gene, CDR1 is MDHEN and CDR2 is SYDVKM. Written as DNA, the CDR3 is TGTGCCAGCAGGATGGACATTAATCAGCCCCAGCATTTT. This sequence encodes CASRMDINQPQHF.

The sample holds one count of this clone. The genes are TRBV4-1 and TRBJ2-2; TRBD2 matches at 7 bases. V was clipped by 0 bases and J by 5 bases; unmatched bases: 12. The germline CDR1 and CDR2 sequences are MGHRA and YSYEKL. The CDR3 covers 18 residues. The CDR3 coding sequence is TGCGCCAGCAGCCAAGATAACTTGTGGGAGGGTGGGACCGGGGAGCTGTTTTTT. Translating it yields CASSQDNLWEGGTGELFF.

As concerns this clone: At one end the junction does not follow the germline gene, possibly because of a read error. The genes are TRBV19 and TRBJ2-7; D uncertain. Germline CDR1 reads LNHDA; CDR2 reads SQIVND (reference sequence). The CDR3 is 19 residues long. The CDR3 is CASSPGRAGHLTHSNEQYF. The CDR3 nucleotides are TGTGCCAGTAGTCCCGGCCGGGCCGGCCATCTGACTCACTCCAACGAGCAGTACTTC.

The chain couples TRBV27 to TRBJ2-1, with D possibly matching TRBD2 (6 bases). The CDR3 is 14 amino acids. CDR1 and CDR2 from the germline V gene are MNHEY and SMNVEV (reference sequence). The V end was cut by 3 bases, the J end by 2 bases, with 8 bases between. CDR3 loop: CASSLWGAYNEQFF. CDR3 DNA: TGTGCCAGCAGTTTGTGGGGGGCCTACAATGAGCAGTTCTTC.

This clone has only a few counts. V usage is TRBV5-8 and J usage is TRBJ2-3; 7 nucleotides align to TRBD2. Looked up from germline, CDR1 is SGHTS and CDR2 is YDEGEE. V gave up 4 bases and J gave up 0 bases; unmatched junction bases: 8. This CDR3 is 16 amino acids long. The CDR3 loop is CASSPALATSTDTQYF. The CDR3 bases are TGTGCCAGCAGCCCCGCACTAGCGACTAGCACAGATACGCAGTATTTT.

The chain employs TRBV7-9 and TRBJ1-5; TRBD1 matches 7 bases. The V and J ends lost 1 base and 5 bases, in that order; junction bases with no gene match: 5. The CDR3 loop spans 15 amino acids. Germline V CDR1 and CDR2: SEHNR, FQNEAQ (reference sequence). CDR3 region: CASSLDTGEYQPQHF. The CDR3 DNA reads as TGTGCCAGCAGCTTAGATACAGGGGAATATCAGCCCCAGCATTTT.

This chain links TRBV28 with TRBJ1-3; no firm D call. Deletions cut 4 bases from V and 0 bases from J, with 7 bases between. Germline assignment: CDR1 MDHEN and CDR2 SYDVKM. The CDR3 is 14 amino acids. This CDR3 is CASSSTSSGNTIYF. The CDR3 DNA reads TGTGCCAGCAGTTCGACTAGCTCTGGAAACACCATATATTTT. The full variable domain, in which reference TRBV28 and TRBJ1-3 provide the parts outside the CDR3, is DVKVTQSSRYLVKRTGEKVFLECVQDMDHENMFWYRQDPGLGLRLIYFSYDVKMKEKGDIPEGYSVSREKKERFSLILESASTNQTSMYLCASSSTSSGNTIYFGEGSWLTVV.

The chain uses TRBV19 and TRBJ1-1, with D possibly TRBD1 on 5 matching bases. The CDR3 extends over 14 amino acids. Trimming pared 5 bases from V and 1 base from J, leaving 11 bases between. Looked up from germline, CDR1 is LNHDA and CDR2 is SQIVND (reference sequence). DNA for the CDR3: TGTGCCAGTAGTCTGATCGGGGCGAACACTGAAGCTTTCTTT. It encodes CASSLIGANTEAFF. The variable domain in full, with the rest retrieved from reference TRBV19 and TRBJ1-1, is DGGITQSPKYLFRKEGQNVTLSCEQNLNHDAMYWYRQDPGQGLRLIYYSQIVNDFQKGDIAEGYSVSREKKESFPLTVTSAQKNPTAFYLCASSLIGANTEAFFGQGTRLTVV.

The V gene is TRBV10-3, the J gene TRBJ2-5; 8 bases agree with TRBD2. Germline trimming cut 6 bases from V and 3 bases from J; bases unmatched to any gene: 3. The CDR3 has 13 residues. Germline CDR1 reads ENHRY; CDR2 reads SYGVKD. CDR3 sequence (DNA): TGTGCCATCAGAGCGGGAGTTGAAGAGACCCAGTACTTC. Residues: CAIRAGVEETQYF.

The rearrangement joins TRBV6-1 to TRBJ1-4; 7 nucleotides agree with TRBD1. The V gene's germline CDR1 is MNHNS and CDR2 SASEGT. The CDR3 runs 15 residues. After removal of 4 bases from V and 5 bases from J, the junction contained 7 bases not matched to a gene. DNA for the CDR3: TGTGCCAGCAGTGGGACAGGTGGGGGGAATGAAAAACTGTTTTTT. Its protein product is CASSGTGGGNEKLFF.

The V gene is TRBV11-3, the J gene TRBJ2-5, with TRBD1 identical over 8 bases. Judging by the DNA end, TRBJ2-7 fits better; the J call may be wrong. Germline V gene data show CDR1 as SGHNT and CDR2 as YENEEA. The CDR3 has 14 amino acids. CDR3 DNA sequence: TGTGCCAGCAGCTTAGCGCGACAGGGGTACGAGCAGTACTTC. It translates to CASSLARQGYEQYF.

V and J are TRBV7-2 and TRBJ1-1; a weak D match, TRBD1 (5 bases). Per germline, CDR1 SGHTA and CDR2 FQGNSA. The CDR3 spans 13 residues. V lost 5 bases, J lost 7 bases, and 14 bases lay in between. As DNA, the CDR3 is TGTGCCAGCAGCCTCTCGGGGCAAAATGAAGCTTTCTTT. Translation: CASSLSGQNEAFF.

This clone appeared once. This rearrangement joins TRBV28 to TRBJ1-2, with 9 bases aligning to TRBD1. J was trimmed by 8 bases and V by 3 bases; bases with no gene match: 10. The CDR3 has 15 residues. Germline V gene lookup returns CDR1 MDHEN and CDR2 SYDVKM. In nucleotides, the CDR3 is TGTGCCAGCAGTTTGTCCTCCGGGACAGGGTTCGGCTACACCTTC. Translation: CASSLSSGTGFGYTF.

This clone is a singleton in its sample. CDR3 sequence: CASSVPSRNEQFF. The CDR3 bases are TGCGCCAGCAGTGTTCCCTCCAGGAATGAGCAGTTCTTC. J is TRBJ2-1 and V is TRBV10-1; D is unresolved. V lost 4 bases, J lost 7 bases, and 11 bases lay in between. The CDR3 contains 13 residues. Germline V CDR1 and CDR2: WNHNN, SYGVQD (reference sequence).